This T cell receptor (beta chain) was captured by sequencing in a study of blood T cell repertoires in COVID-19. Study information: Both acute and convalescent COVID-19 samples were obtained from the United States, Italy and Spain.

Germline V gene sequence: CDR1 SGHAT, CDR2 FQNNGV. CDR3 length equals 17 residues. The trim removed 4 bases at V and 1 base at J, leaving 12 bases unmatched. Original analysis: Researchers report that nucleated cell counts were estimated from reference gene primer amplification. TCRdb's table, derived via immunoSEQ multiplex PCR, lists solely in-frame clones and lacks some. V and J calls and clone size follow that table, whereas D and trimming were derived from the DNA. In the table there are some 21,000 clones, about 73% of which are singletons. This clonotype was obtained from a human donor in a cohort sampled during active or convalescent COVID-19. The sample taken for sequencing was peripheral blood. The chain uses TRBV11-2 and TRBJ2-7; 8 nucleotides agree with TRBD2. The CDR3 bases are TGTGCCAGCAGCTATAGCGGGACCTATGGCCTTTCCTACGAGCAGTACTTC. Its translation: CASSYSGTYGLSYEQYF.